This T cell receptor beta chain came from a study of blood T cell repertoires in COVID-19. At the level of the study: Collection of acute and convalescent COVID-19 samples took place in the United States, Italy and Spain. Nucleic acid was either cDNA or gDNA, and it came from T cells, B-cell-depleted T cells, or PBMCs.

Per the original data handling: Amplification of reference gene primers was used by the study to estimate nucleated cell counts. The repertoire was sequenced with immunoSEQ multiplex PCR; TCRdb's copy has only in-frame clones and lacks some. The V and J calls and clone size are taken from that table; D and trimming were inferred from the DNA. This sample has roughly 120,000 clones; roughly 74% occur once, and the top ten carry 4.5% to 6%. This CDR3 contains 12 residues. Germline lookup yields CDR1 SGHTA and CDR2 FQGNSA. Trimming left V 7 bases short and J 7 bases short, with 14 bases between. One Seattle source followed patients from active infection through their disease course.

The sample was peripheral blood. V usage is TRBV7-2 and J usage is TRBJ2-7, with D possibly being TRBD2 (6 bases). This TCR derives from a man older than 75 with COVID-19, enrolled during active disease. Here the CDR3 reads CASKSAAGEQYF. CDR3 DNA sequence: TGTGCCAGCAAGTCAGCGGCGGGGGAGCAGTACTTC. The full variable domain, rest sourced from reference TRBV7-2 and TRBJ2-7, is GAGVSQSPSNKVTEKGKDVELRCDPISGHTALYWYRQSLGQGLEFLIYFQGNSAPDKSGLPSDRFSAERTGGSVSTLTIQRTQQEDSAVYLCASKSAAGEQYFGPGTRLTVT.